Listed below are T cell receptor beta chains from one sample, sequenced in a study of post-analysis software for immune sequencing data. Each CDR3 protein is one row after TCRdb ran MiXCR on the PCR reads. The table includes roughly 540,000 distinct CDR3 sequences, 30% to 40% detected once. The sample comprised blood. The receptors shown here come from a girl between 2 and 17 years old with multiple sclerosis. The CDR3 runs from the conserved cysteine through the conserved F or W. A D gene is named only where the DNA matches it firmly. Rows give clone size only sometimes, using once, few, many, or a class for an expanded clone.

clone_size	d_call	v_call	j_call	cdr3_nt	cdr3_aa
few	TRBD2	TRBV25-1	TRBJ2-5	TGTGCCAGCAGTGAGGGGACTAGCGGGGGACCTGGGAAAGAGACCCAGTACTTC	CASSEGTSGGPGKETQYF
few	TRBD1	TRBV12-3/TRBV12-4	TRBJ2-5	TGTGCCAGCAGTTTGATGGGACAGGGTCTACAGACCCAGTACTTC	CASSLMGQGLQTQYF
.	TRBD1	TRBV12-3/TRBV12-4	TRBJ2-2	TGTGCCAGCAGCCCACAGGGGACCGGGGAGCTGTTTTTT	CASSPQGTGELFF
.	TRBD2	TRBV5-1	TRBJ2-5	TGCGCCAGCAGCTTCATGTCGGGGGGACAAGAGACCCAGTACTTC	CASSFMSGGQETQYF
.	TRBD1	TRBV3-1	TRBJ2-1	TGTGCCAGCAGCCGAACGGGACAGGGGATCCACAATGAGCAGTTCTTC	CASSRTGQGIHNEQFF
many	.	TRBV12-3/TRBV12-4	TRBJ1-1	TGTGCCAGCAGCTTGGGGACTGAAGCTTTCTTT	CASSLGTEAFF
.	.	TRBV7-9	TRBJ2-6	TGTGCCAGCAGCTTCGGGACGGGCCCAACGACTTTC	CASSFGTGPTTF
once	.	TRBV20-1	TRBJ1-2	TGCAGTGCTAAGACGGAATCCAACTATGGCTACACCTTC	CSAKTESNYGYTF
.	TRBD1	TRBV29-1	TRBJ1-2	TGCAGCGTTGAGTTTCAGGGGGCCAACTATGGCTACACCTTC	CSVEFQGANYGYTF
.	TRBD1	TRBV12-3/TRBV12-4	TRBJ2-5	TGTGCCAGCAGCCGGACAGGGTTCCCGGAGACCCAGTACTTC	CASSRTGFPETQYF
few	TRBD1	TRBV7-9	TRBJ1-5	TGTGCCAGCAGTACACCCCGCAGACAGGGGGGAAATCAGCCCCAGCATTTT	CASSTPRRQGGNQPQHF
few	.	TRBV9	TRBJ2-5	TGTGCCAGCAGCGTAGCCATAGCTGGCGGGCGCCAAGAGACCCAGTACTTC	CASSVAIAGGRQETQYF
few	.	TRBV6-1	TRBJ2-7	TGTGCCAGCAGTGAGGTCGGCTACGAGCAGTACTTC	CASSEVGYEQYF
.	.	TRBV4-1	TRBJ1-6	TGCGCCAGCAGCCAAGTTACAGTATCCCTCACCCTCCACTTT	CASSQVTVSLTLHF
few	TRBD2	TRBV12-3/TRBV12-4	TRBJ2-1	TGTGCCAGCAGTTTTCGCGGGGGGGCAAATGAGCAGTTCTTC	CASSFRGGANEQFF
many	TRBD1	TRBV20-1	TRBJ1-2	TGCAGTGCACCTCCCCAGGGACAGGGCTATGGCTACACCTTC	CSAPPQGQGYGYTF
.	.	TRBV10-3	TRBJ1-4	TGTGCCATCAGCCCAGGAGAGGGAGACTACGAAAAACTGTTTTTT	CAISPGEGDYEKLFF
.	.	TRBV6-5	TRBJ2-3	TGTGCCAGCAGTCGCCCTAGCCTGGGGAGGGATACGCAGTATTTT	CASSRPSLGRDTQYF
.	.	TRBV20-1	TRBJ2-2	TGCAGTGCTAGGAGGGGGGAGGGCACCGGGGAGCTGTTTTTT	CSARRGEGTGELFF
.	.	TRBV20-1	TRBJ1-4	TGCAGTGCTAGCGATCGCGCCAGGAATGCTAATGAAAAACTGTTTTTT	CSASDRARNANEKLFF
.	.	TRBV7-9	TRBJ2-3	TGTGCCAGCAGCCTGACAACGGTAACAGATACGCAGTATTTT	CASSLTTVTDTQYF
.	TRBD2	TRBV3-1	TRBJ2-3	TGTGCCAGCAGTAGCGGGGGGGCCGCGGATACGCAGTATTTT	CASSSGGAADTQYF
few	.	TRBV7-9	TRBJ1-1	TGTGCCGTTGGGAAGGAGACTGAAGCTTTCTTT	CAVGKETEAFF
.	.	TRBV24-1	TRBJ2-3	TGTGCCACCAGTCCCGCGCGGGGAAGAACAGATACGCAGTATTTT	CATSPARGRTDTQYF
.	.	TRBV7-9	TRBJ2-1	TGTGCCAGCAGGTCAGGCACAGGGGAGGATGAGCAGTTCTTC	CASRSGTGEDEQFF
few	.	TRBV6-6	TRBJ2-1	TGTGCCAGCAGTTACTCGAGGGGGGATGAGCAGTTCTTC	CASSYSRGDEQFF
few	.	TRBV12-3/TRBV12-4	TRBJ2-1	TGTGCCAGCAGTCCCCCGGGGAGTCTAGATGAGCAGTTCTTC	CASSPPGSLDEQFF
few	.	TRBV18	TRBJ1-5	TGTGCCAGCTCAAACCAGGGGAACCAGCCCCAGCATTTT	CASSNQGNQPQHF
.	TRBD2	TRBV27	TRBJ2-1	TGTGCCAGCAGTTTACTAGCGGGGGGCTCCAATGAGCAGTTCTTC	CASSLLAGGSNEQFF
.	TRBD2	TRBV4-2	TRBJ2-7	TGTGCCAGCAGCCTCGGCCTGGTGTCTAGCGGGGGGGAGGAGACCCAGTGCTTC	CASSLGLVSSGGEETQCF
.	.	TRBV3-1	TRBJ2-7	TGTGCCAGCAGCCAAAAGACAGGGAGGCACGAGCAGTACTTC	CASSQKTGRHEQYF
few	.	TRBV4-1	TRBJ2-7	TGCGCCAGCAGCCAAGGGTTGGGAGGCGAGCAGTACTTC	CASSQGLGGEQYF
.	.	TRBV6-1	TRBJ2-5	TGTGCCAGCAGCCAACGAGGGGTTTTGGAGACCCGGTACTTC	CASSQRGVLETRYF
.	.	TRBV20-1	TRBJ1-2	TGCAGTGGACGGGGCTCTAACTATGGCTACACCTTC	CSGRGSNYGYTF
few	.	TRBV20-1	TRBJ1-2	TGCAGTGCTAGGCCGCCTCTCGCTTTTAACTATGGCTACACCTTC	CSARPPLAFNYGYTF
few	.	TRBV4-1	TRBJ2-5	TGCGCCAGCAGCCAAGATCCGACAGGTGGAGAGACCCAGTACTTC	CASSQDPTGGETQYF
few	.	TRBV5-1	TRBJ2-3	TGCGCCAGCAGCTTGCAACTTTACACAGATACGCAGTATTTT	CASSLQLYTDTQYF
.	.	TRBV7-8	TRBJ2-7	TGTGCCAGCAGCTTATCGGGGAAATACGAGCAGTACTTC	CASSLSGKYEQYF
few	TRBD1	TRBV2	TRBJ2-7	TGTGCCAGCAGTGGATCAGGCAGGGGGAACGAGCAGTACTTC	CASSGSGRGNEQYF